This T cell receptor beta chain was recorded in a study of persistence of HIV-infected CD4 T cells. About this clone: The antigen remains unidentified.

Nonspecific anti-CD3/anti-CD28 bead stimulation represents the broad CD4+ T cell repertoire. Sorting of responding CD4+ T cells relied on upregulated CD40 ligand together with CD69. The study's findings and limits: CMV- and Gag-responding cells had lower TCRbeta richness than CD3/CD28-responding cells.

This was the immunoSEQ version 4 assay in survey mode. Only in-frame clones appear in the TCRdb table, and some are missing; sequencing was by immunoSEQ multiplex PCR. The table records roughly 43,000 clones, roughly 90% of them present only once. Material: CD4+ T cells sorted from PBMCs after approximately 19-hour stimulation, obtained from a patient who received antiretroviral therapy. The TCR comes from an adult man with HIV who was CMV-seropositive.

The CDR3 protein is CASRGGASGTGELFF. The CDR3 DNA reads TGTGCCAGCAGGGGGGGCGCTAGCGGCACCGGGGAGCTGTTTTTT. V gene TRBV3-1 (or the pseudogene TRBV3-2) combines with J gene TRBJ2-2, with D possibly matching TRBD2 (7 bases). This CDR3 has 15 residues. The V gene's germline CDR1 is LGHDT and CDR2 YNNKEL (reference sequence). Deletions cut 6 bases from V and 4 bases from J, with 15 bases between.